Shown below are 26 T cell receptor beta chains from a single sample sequenced in a study of blood T cell repertoires in COVID-19. Assay: immunoSEQ multiplex PCR; the TCRdb copy retains only in-frame clones and omits some. The table lists about 43,000 clones, roughly 87% of them singletons. Source material: peripheral blood. Receptors originate from a woman aged 55-69 years with acute or convalescent COVID-19.

This chain connects TRBV7-6 to TRBJ2-3, with TRBD2 matching 10 bases. The CDR3 covers 16 residues. Germline V gene data show CDR1 as SGHVS and CDR2 as FNYEAQ. With V trimmed by 5 bases and J by 0 bases, 5 bases remained unmatched. CDR3 residues: CASSTLAGESTDTQYF. CDR3 DNA sequence: TGTGCCAGCAGCACCCTAGCGGGGGAAAGCACAGATACGCAGTATTTT.

The chain recombines TRBV10-2 with TRBJ1-2; a possible D gene is TRBD1 (6 bases). Germline V gives CDR1 WSHSY, CDR2 SAAADI. Trimming stripped 0 bases from V and 5 bases from J, with 10 bases between. The CDR3 sequence is 14 residues long. The CDR3 spells CASSESRDIYGYTF. The CDR3 bases are TGCGCCAGCAGTGAGTCAAGGGACATTTATGGCTACACCTTC.

The CDR3, as DNA: TGTGCCAGCAGTTACGGCAGGGACTCCCCTTCACCCCTCCACTTT. It yields the protein CASSYGRDSPSPLHF. The chain combines TRBV6-5 with TRBJ1-6; D may be TRBD1 (5 bases). Germline CDR1 and CDR2: MNHEY and SVGAGI. The CDR3 runs to 15 residues. V shed 2 bases and J shed 9 bases, with 14 bases lying between them.

The rearrangement uses TRBV7-3 and TRBJ2-5; D is uncertain. Germline-derived CDR1 and CDR2 are SGHTA and FQGTGA. V was shortened by 0 bases and J by 7 bases, with 12 bases between the two germline ends. CDR3 length: 14 residues. CDR3 amino acids: CASSLTAVSGTQYF. CDR3 coding DNA: TGTGCCAGCAGCTTAACTGCGGTATCGGGGACCCAGTACTTC. Full variable domain (outside the CDR3, taken from reference TRBV7-3 and TRBJ2-5): GAGVSQTPSNKVTEKGKYVELRCDPISGHTALYWYRQSLGQGPEFLIYFQGTGAADDSGLPNDRFFAVRPEGSVSTLKIQRTERGDSAVYLCASSLTAVSGTQYFGPGTRLLVL.

The rearrangement uses TRBV6-1 and TRBJ2-1, with D perhaps matching TRBD2 (7 bases). The V gene's germline CDR1 is MNHNS and CDR2 SASEGT. Deletions cut 4 bases from V and 8 bases from J, with 21 bases between. This CDR3 contains 16 residues. The CDR3 protein is CASSAVGAGGLDEQFF. The CDR3 bases are TGTGCCAGCAGTGCCGTGGGGGCCGGGGGGCTGGATGAGCAGTTCTTC.

This clone was picked up a small number of times. The V call is TRBV6-2 or TRBV6-3, the J call TRBJ2-2; TRBD2 agrees at 13 bases. This CDR3 is built from 17 residues. With 4 bases clipped from V and 8 bases from J, the junction kept 10 bases outside the gene matches. CDR1 and CDR2 from the germline V gene are MNHEY and SVGEGT. In DNA form, the CDR3 reads TGTGCCAGCAGTTCCGCAGATGGACTAGCGGGGGCAGGGGAGCTGTTTTTT. Its translation: CASSSADGLAGAGELFF.

The chain links TRBV3-1 (or the pseudogene TRBV3-2) to TRBJ1-1; 7 bases fit TRBD1. Germline V CDR1 and CDR2: LGHDT, YNNKEL (reference sequence). CDR3 size: 12 residues. With 0 bases clipped from V and 8 bases from J, the junction kept 0 bases outside the gene matches. The CDR3 sequence: CASSQETGEAFF. CDR3 nucleotide sequence: TGTGCCAGCAGCCAAGAGACAGGGGAAGCTTTCTTT.

This chain uses TRBV5-1 with TRBJ2-3, with D tentatively TRBD2 (6 bases). V lost 4 bases, J lost 2 bases, and 11 bases lay in between. The CDR3 extends over 14 amino acids. Germline loops: CDR1 SGHRS, CDR2 YFSETQ. CDR3 protein: CASSLGTDTDTQYF. The CDR3 DNA reads TGCGCCAGCAGCCTCGGGACTGACACAGATACGCAGTATTTT.

The gene calls are TRBV5-4 and TRBJ1-1, with D unresolved. The V gene's germline CDR1 is SGHNT and CDR2 YYREEE (reference sequence). V was shortened by 4 bases and J by 6 bases, with 10 bases between the two germline ends. The CDR3 spans 12 residues. The CDR3 sequence: CASSPRASEAFF. As DNA, the CDR3 is TGTGCCAGCAGCCCTCGAGCCTCTGAAGCTTTCTTT.

This clone occurred once. This sequence joins TRBV11-2 and TRBJ2-1, with D possibly being TRBD1 (6 bases). Looked up from germline, CDR1 is SGHAT and CDR2 is FQNNGV. Between the trimmed V and J ends, which lost 1 base and 11 bases, there was a span of 12 bases. This CDR3 region has 13 residues. The CDR3, as DNA: TGTGCCAGCAGCTTAGCGTCTGGACAGAAGCAGTTCTTC. This encodes CASSLASGQKQFF.

V gene TRBV10-1 combines with J gene TRBJ2-1; 8 nucleotides align to TRBD2. Trimming at V came to 3 bases and at J to 2 bases, leaving 0 bases not matched to a gene. The CDR3 has 14 amino acids. Germline CDR1 and CDR2: WNHNN and SYGVQD (reference sequence). CDR3 region: CASSDSGAYNEQFF. CDR3 nucleotide sequence: TGCGCCAGCAGTGATAGCGGGGCCTACAATGAGCAGTTCTTC.

CDR3 residues: CASSTTTGGHEQYF. CDR3 DNA: TGTGCCAGCAGTACCACGACAGGGGGTCACGAGCAGTACTTC. The chain employs TRBV6-6 and TRBJ2-7; 9 bases are a match to TRBD1. This CDR3 is built from 14 residues. J gave up 5 bases and V 5 bases, and 7 bases lay outside the gene matches. The germline V gene has CDR1 MNHNY and CDR2 SVGAGI (reference sequence).

Only one count was recorded for this clone. This rearrangement joins TRBV5-1 to TRBJ1-6, with D hard to call. Germline CDR1 and CDR2: SGHRS and YFSETQ. The ends were cut back, 0 bases at V and 7 bases at J, with 11 bases in the middle. CDR3 size: 15 residues. The CDR3 spells CASSLESVGNSPLHF. The DNA for the CDR3 is TGCGCCAGCAGCTTGGAGTCAGTCGGGAATTCACCCCTCCACTTT. The whole variable domain, remainder taken from reference TRBV5-1 and TRBJ1-6, is KAGVTQTPRYLIKTRGQQVTLSCSPISGHRSVSWYQQTPGQGLQFLFEYFSETQRNKGNFPGRFSGRQFSNSRSEMNVSTLELGDSALYLCASSLESVGNSPLHFGNGTRLTVT.

This clone was observed a few times. The V gene is TRBV7-2, the J gene TRBJ1-1; no clear D gene. CDR3 length equals 14 residues. V was clipped by 4 bases and J by 0 bases, with 9 bases between them. Germline V gene sequence: CDR1 SGHTA, CDR2 FQGNSA. The chain's CDR3 is CASSSYMLNTEAFF. DNA for the CDR3: TGTGCCAGCAGCTCTTACATGCTGAACACTGAAGCTTTCTTT.

The chain is built from TRBV18 and TRBJ2-7, with 9 positions matching TRBD2. The V segment lost 6 bases and the J segment 0 bases; nucleotides outside the gene matches: 3. This CDR3 has 14 amino acids. Germline V CDR1 and CDR2: KGHSH, LQKENI. As DNA, the CDR3 is TGTGCCAGCTCGGCGCGGGGGGGCTCCTACGAGCAGTACTTC. It encodes CASSARGGSYEQYF.

The CDR3 protein is CASSPSSLYNEQFF. The CDR3 DNA reads TGTGCCAGCAGCCCCAGTAGCCTGTACAATGAGCAGTTCTTC. The chain couples TRBV9 to TRBJ2-1, with no clear D. Germline V gene sequence: CDR1 SGDLS, CDR2 YYNGEE. The CDR3 length is 14 residues. The V gene lost 4 bases and the J gene lost 4 bases, with 12 bases spanning the gap.

V gene TRBV29-1 combines with J gene TRBJ2-3; D not resolved. The CDR3 totals 13 residues. Trimming removed 2 bases at V and 2 bases at J, with 8 bases between. In germline, CDR1 is SQVTM, CDR2 ANQGSEA. The CDR3 bases are TGCAGCGTTGAACTAGGAACCACAGATACGCAGTATTTT. Its protein product is CSVELGTTDTQYF.

This clone was counted only a few times. The rearrangement links TRBV5-4 to TRBJ2-3, with unresolved D. V dropped 4 bases and J dropped 3 bases, with 9 bases sitting between them. The CDR3 is 13 residues long. The V gene's germline CDR1 is SGHNT and CDR2 YYREEE (reference sequence). CDR3 in amino acids: CASSIDSTDTQYF. CDR3 coding DNA: TGTGCCAGCAGCATCGACTCAACAGATACGCAGTATTTT. Variable domain in full (rest from reference TRBV5-4 and TRBJ2-3): ETGVTQSPTHLIKTRGQQVTLRCSSQSGHNTVSWYQQALGQGPQFIFQYYREEENGRGNFPPRFSGLQFPNYSSELNVNALELDDSALYLCASSIDSTDTQYFGPGTRLTVL.

The CDR3 bases are TGCGCCAGCAGCTTTTCAGGGACTGGAAACACCATATATTTT. Its protein product is CASSFSGTGNTIYF. This chain links TRBV5-1 with TRBJ1-3; possible D gene TRBD1, 5 bases. Germline CDR1 reads SGHRS; CDR2 reads YFSETQ. The CDR3 totals 14 residues. V lost 2 bases and J lost 2, with 8 bases in between.

The chain combines TRBV9 with TRBJ1-2; 7 bases line up with TRBD1. Germline V gives CDR1 SGDLS, CDR2 YYNGEE. The junction had 8 bases not matched to a gene; V was cut back by 4 bases and J by 8 bases. This CDR3 region has 13 residues. This chain's CDR3 is CASSTGTAKGYTF. CDR3 bases: TGTGCCAGCAGCACCGGGACAGCTAAGGGCTACACCTTC.

This chain uses TRBV6-5 with TRBJ1-5, with D unresolved. V was pared by 6 bases and J by 3 bases, with 6 bases between. Looked up from germline, CDR1 is MNHEY and CDR2 is SVGAGI. This CDR3 has 12 residues. In DNA, the CDR3 is TGTGCCAGCAGACAGATCAATCAGCCCCAGCATTTT. Translating it yields CASRQINQPQHF.

The chain has TRBV6-5 and TRBJ1-4, with a possible D match to TRBD1 (5 bases). Germline V CDR1 and CDR2: MNHEY, SVGAGI. V was cut by 7 bases and J by 4 bases, with 13 bases left in between. This CDR3 is built from 14 residues. The CDR3 nucleotides read TGTGCCAGCACCACGACAGCGCTTAATGAAAAACTGTTTTTT. This sequence encodes CASTTTALNEKLFF.

The genes are TRBV6-8 and TRBJ2-7; D remains unclear. Looked up from germline, CDR1 is MNHGY and CDR2 is SAAAGT. The CDR3 has 12 residues. V was pared by 2 bases and J by 3 bases, with 5 bases between. This chain's CDR3 is CASSYARYEQYF. For the CDR3, the DNA is TGTGCCAGCAGTTACGCGCGCTACGAGCAGTACTTC.

The rearrangement joins TRBV6-5 to TRBJ2-7; a possible D gene is TRBD1 (6 bases). V dropped 10 bases and J dropped 0 bases, with 16 bases sitting between them. The CDR3 length is 14 residues. Per the germline V gene, CDR1 is MNHEY and CDR2 is SVGAGI. CDR3 amino acids: CATDRKVSSYEQYF. CDR3 in DNA: TGTGCCACCGACAGGAAGGTATCCTCCTACGAGCAGTACTTC.

The chain employs TRBV18 and TRBJ1-1, with D possibly being TRBD1 (5 bases). Trimming cost V 1 base and J 11 bases, with 14 bases left between them. Germline CDR1 reads KGHSH; CDR2 reads LQKENI. The CDR3 totals 13 residues. CDR3 loop: CASSPLAQRGAFF. CDR3 coding DNA: TGTGCCAGCTCACCACTGGCGCAGCGGGGGGCTTTCTTT.

This chain joins TRBV5-4 and TRBJ2-1; the match to TRBD2 covers 9 bases. CDR3 length equals 16 residues. Germline V gene data show CDR1 as SGHNT and CDR2 as YYREEE (reference sequence). With V trimmed by 0 bases and J by 10 bases, 11 bases remained unmatched. CDR3 nucleotides: TGTGCCAGCAGCTTGGTAAAGGCTAGCGGGGCCGGCGAGCAGTTCTTC. Amino acid sequence: CASSLVKASGAGEQFF.